This T cell receptor beta chain stems from a study of beta chain features in type 1 diabetes. About the study: Examination of sorted cells across all samples involved roughly 100 million cells.

Germline CDR1 is ENHRY and CDR2 is SYGVKD. The CDR3 contains 15 residues. Trimming stripped 2 bases from V and 0 bases from J, with 7 bases between. Cells sorted by CD45RO/CCR7/CD25/CD127/CD95/CD27 comprised CD4+ naive, central memory, regulatory and stem cell-like memory cells. The study reverse transcribed the entire isolated RNA, so it sequenced expressed TCRB transcripts. Assay used: immunoSEQ multiplex PCR; TCRdb lists only in-frame clones, some missing. The table includes roughly 100,000 clones, under 30% detected once. In the case of this clone: Antigen specificity is unknown.

Study-level points and caveats: Moderately but significantly shorter TCRB CDR3s were found in Type 1 diabetes patients in all four CD4+ subsets.

The sequenced material came from central memory CD4+ T cells from blood. The chain links TRBV10-3 to TRBJ2-2; tentative D call: TRBD2 (6 bases). The receptor comes from a woman between 18 and 30 years old with type 1 diabetes. Here the CDR3 reads CAISEGLPNTGELFF. As DNA, the CDR3 is TGTGCCATCAGTGAGGGACTACCGAACACCGGGGAGCTGTTTTTT.